A single sample is the source of the 24 T cell receptor beta chains below, sequenced in a study of blood T cell repertoires in COVID-19. Sequencing used immunoSEQ multiplex PCR; TCRdb keeps in-frame clones, though not all of them. The table shows around 160,000 clones, with 90% occurring only once. Source material: peripheral blood. These receptors originate from a man in his 60s with active or convalescent COVID-19.

The rearrangement joins TRBV3-1 (or the pseudogene TRBV3-2) to TRBJ1-6; D may be TRBD1 (5 bases). The ends were cut back, 4 bases at V and 7 bases at J, with 11 bases in the middle. This CDR3 spans 14 amino acids. Germline CDR1 LGHDT, CDR2 YNNKEL (reference sequence). As DNA, the CDR3 is TGTGCCAGCAGCCCTCAGGGTAGCAATTCACCCCTCCACTTT. It codes for CASSPQGSNSPLHF.

The gene calls are TRBV15 and TRBJ2-7, with 10 nucleotides matching TRBD1. The germline gives CDR1 LNHNV, CDR2 YYDKDF (reference sequence). The ends lost 8 bases at V and 2 bases at J; junction bases unmatched: 3. The CDR3 is 13 residues long. The CDR3 spells CATGTGAPYEQYF. In DNA form, the CDR3 reads TGTGCCACCGGGACAGGGGCGCCCTACGAGCAGTACTTC.

The gene calls are TRBV2 and TRBJ2-7, with 12 bases lining up with TRBD1. Germline-derived CDR1 and CDR2 are SNHLY and FYNNEI. V was pared by 9 bases and J by 3 bases, with 6 bases of the junction left unmatched. The CDR3 is made up of 14 amino acids. CDR3 nucleotides: TGTGCCAGTAGCAGGGACAGGGGGCTCTACGAGCAGTACTTC. This sequence encodes CASSRDRGLYEQYF. Based on the CDR3 plus reference TRBV2 and TRBJ2-7, the full variable domain is EPEVTQTPSHQVTQMGQEVILRCVPISNHLYFYWYRQILGQKVEFLVSFYNNEISEKSEIFDDQFSVERPDGSNFTLKIRSTKLEDSAMYFCASSRDRGLYEQYFGPGTRLTVT.

This clone has only a few counts. The genes are TRBV7-2 and TRBJ2-7, with a possible D match to TRBD2 (5 bases). Germline V lookup: CDR1 SGHTA, CDR2 FQGNSA. The V gene lost 5 bases and the J gene lost 2 bases, with 13 bases spanning the gap. This CDR3 contains 14 residues. The CDR3 sequence: CASSPTLAAYEQYF. The CDR3 nucleotides are TGTGCCAGCAGCCCTACGCTAGCAGCCTACGAGCAGTACTTC.

The chain is built from TRBV28 and TRBJ1-2, with TRBD1 identical over 12 bases. The CDR3 length is 17 residues. Germline V gene lookup returns CDR1 MDHEN and CDR2 SYDVKM. The V gene end was trimmed by 6 bases and the J gene end by 3 bases; junction bases not matched to a gene: 11. The CDR3 protein is CASRLPGDRGRDYGYTF. In DNA form, the CDR3 reads TGTGCCAGCAGACTACCGGGGGACAGGGGGCGCGACTATGGCTACACCTTC.

This chain links TRBV6-5 with TRBJ2-1; 14 nucleotides agree with TRBD2. Germline CDR1 is MNHEY and CDR2 is SVGAGI. With 3 bases clipped from V and 12 bases from J, the junction kept 7 bases outside the gene matches. This CDR3 is built from 15 residues. CDR3 DNA: TGTGCCAGCAGTTATGGGACTAGCGGGAGAACGGTGCAGTTCTTC. It codes for CASSYGTSGRTVQFF.

The rearrangement links TRBV6-5 to TRBJ1-2; 8 bases are shared with TRBD1. CDR1 MNHEY and CDR2 SVGAGI come from the germline V gene. Trimming at V came to 0 bases and at J to 3 bases, leaving 6 bases not matched to a gene. The CDR3 sequence is 16 residues long. The CDR3 bases are TGTGCCAGCAGTTACTCGATGTCACAGGGGGACTATGGCTACACCTTC. Its translation: CASSYSMSQGDYGYTF.

This CDR3 reads CASRSIGTGTYNEQFF. The CDR3 DNA follows: TGTGCCAGCAGATCTATCGGGACAGGGACCTACAATGAGCAGTTCTTC. The chain recombines TRBV27 with TRBJ2-1; 9 positions match TRBD1. V was clipped by 6 bases and J by 2 bases; unmatched bases: 8. The CDR3 extends over 16 amino acids. In germline, CDR1 is MNHEY, CDR2 SMNVEV (reference sequence).

The count of this clone is one. J is TRBJ1-4 and V is TRBV2; 7 nucleotides align to TRBD1. This CDR3 comprises 12 residues. Germline values: CDR1 SNHLY, CDR2 FYNNEI. The V gene end was trimmed by 8 bases and the J gene end by 3 bases; junction bases not matched to a gene: 0. The DNA for the CDR3 is TGTGCCAGCGACAGGGCTAATGAAAAACTGTTTTTT. Translated: CASDRANEKLFF.

The V and J genes are TRBV6-1 and TRBJ1-2; tentative D call: TRBD1 (5 bases). Germline V gene lookup returns CDR1 MNHNS and CDR2 SASEGT. Between the trimmed V and J ends, which lost 2 bases and 4 bases, there was a span of 11 bases. The CDR3 contains 14 residues. CDR3 sequence reads: CASSELGRVYGYTF. CDR3 nucleotides: TGTGCCAGCAGTGAATTGGGCAGGGTCTATGGCTACACCTTC.

The rearrangement joins TRBV7-2 to TRBJ2-1, with D perhaps matching TRBD2 (6 bases). The CDR3 runs 15 residues. V dropped 5 bases and J dropped 0 bases, with 11 bases sitting between them. Germline V gene lookup returns CDR1 SGHTA and CDR2 FQGNSA. The chain's CDR3 is CASSRDSSSYNEQFF. CDR3 DNA: TGTGCCAGCAGCCGGGACTCCAGCTCCTACAATGAGCAGTTCTTC.

The J gene is TRBJ1-6, the V gene TRBV14; D may be TRBD1 (5 bases). The CDR3 consists of 13 residues. Germline lookup yields CDR1 SGHDN and CDR2 FVKESK. Trimming took off 0 bases at V and 9 bases at J, with 6 bases between the two ends. CDR3 protein: CASSQERGSPLHF. As DNA, the CDR3 is TGTGCCAGCAGCCAAGAAAGGGGTTCACCCCTCCACTTT. Full variable domain (missing parts from reference TRBV14 and TRBJ1-6): EAGVTQFPSHSVIEKGQTVTLRCDPISGHDNLYWYRRVMGKEIKFLLHFVKESKQDESGMPNNRFLAERTGGTYSTLKVQPAELEDSGVYFCASSQERGSPLHFGNGTRLTVT.

The J gene is TRBJ2-1, the V gene TRBV7-2; D gene unclear. This CDR3 has 13 amino acids. Germline-derived CDR1 and CDR2 are SGHTA and FQGNSA. The V end was cut by 6 bases, the J end by 4 bases, with 10 bases between. CDR3 nucleotides: TGTGCCAGCAGGGCAGTTGGTTACAATGAGCAGTTCTTC. Its translation is CASRAVGYNEQFF.

This chain uses TRBV18 with TRBJ1-2; tentatively, D is TRBD1 (6 bases). Germline CDR1 KGHSH, CDR2 LQKENI. The CDR3 is 16 residues long. V was pared by 0 bases and J by 0 bases, with 11 bases between. The CDR3 loop reads CASSPPTGTSNYGYTF. The DNA of the CDR3 is TGTGCCAGCTCACCACCGACGGGGACATCTAACTATGGCTACACCTTC.

The V call is TRBV7-9, the J call TRBJ2-5, with unresolved D. Trimming shortened V by 2 bases and J by 2 bases, and 9 bases separated the two germline ends. This CDR3 contains 14 residues. Germline-derived CDR1 and CDR2 are SEHNR and FQNEAQ (reference sequence). The CDR3 region is CASSLSDGQETQYF. CDR3 coding DNA: TGTGCCAGCAGCTTAAGCGACGGGCAAGAGACCCAGTACTTC.

The CDR3 sequence is CASSYPSLGAARVGYTF. CDR3 in DNA: TGTGCCAGCAGCTACCCATCCTTGGGGGCGGCTAGGGTTGGCTACACCTTC. The chain links TRBV28 to TRBJ1-2; possibly TRBD1 for D (6 bases). V gave up 6 bases and J gave up 7 bases, with 27 bases separating them. The germline V gene encodes CDR1 MDHEN and CDR2 SYDVKM. The CDR3 spans 17 residues.

The chain combines TRBV27 with TRBJ2-1; 9 nucleotides line up with TRBD2. V shed 2 bases and J 7 bases; nucleotides not matched to a gene: 9. The CDR3 extends over 16 amino acids. From germline, CDR1 is MNHEY and CDR2 SMNVEV (reference sequence). The CDR3 reads CASSLRLAGILNEQFF. The CDR3 DNA reads TGTGCCAGCAGTTTACGGCTAGCGGGAATACTAAATGAGCAGTTCTTC.

This chain links TRBV12-3 or TRBV12-4 with TRBJ2-1, with D tentatively TRBD1 (6 bases). CDR3 length: 13 amino acids. V shed 5 bases and J shed 7 bases, with 12 bases lying between them. CDR3 loop: CASSVNRGNEQFF. The CDR3 nucleotides are TGTGCCAGCAGTGTCAATAGGGGGAATGAGCAGTTCTTC.

This chain connects TRBV11-2 to TRBJ2-7; 9 nucleotides agree with TRBD2. Trimming cost V 7 bases and J 3 bases; bases outside gene matches: 10. The germline V gene encodes CDR1 SGHAT and CDR2 FQNNGV. The CDR3 totals 15 residues. The CDR3 spells CASTISGSPFYEQYF. In nucleotides, the CDR3 is TGTGCCAGCACCATTAGCGGGAGCCCTTTCTACGAGCAGTACTTC. The full variable domain, in which reference TRBV11-2 and TRBJ2-7 provide the parts outside the CDR3, is EAGVAQSPRYKIIEKRQSVAFWCNPISGHATLYWYQQILGQGPKLLIQFQNNGVVDDSQLPKDRFSAERLKGVDSTLKIQPAKLEDSAVYLCASTISGSPFYEQYFGPGTRLTVT.

The chain uses TRBV6-1 and TRBJ2-5; 12 positions agree with TRBD2. CDR3 length: 16 amino acids. From germline, CDR1 is MNHNS and CDR2 SASEGT. The junction had 8 bases not matched to a gene; V was cut back by 2 bases and J by 7 bases. Here the CDR3 reads CASSERSILAGGTQYF. The CDR3 nucleotides read TGTGCCAGCAGTGAAAGATCTATACTAGCGGGAGGGACCCAGTACTTC.

This clone has just a few counts. CDR3 bases: TGTGCCAGCAGCCCGGGACAGGGAGAGGATGGCTACACCTTC. As protein: CASSPGQGEDGYTF. The V gene is TRBV7-9, the J gene TRBJ1-2; 9 nucleotides agree with TRBD1. V shed 5 bases, J shed 6 bases, and the junction held 7 bases outside the gene matches. CDR1 is SEHNR, CDR2 FQNEAQ, per germline (reference sequence). The CDR3 runs 14 residues.

This chain uses TRBV6-5 with TRBJ2-5; D uncertain. The ends were cut back, 2 bases at V and 1 base at J, with 11 bases in the middle. The CDR3 loop spans 15 amino acids. Germline CDR1 MNHEY, CDR2 SVGAGI. The CDR3 region is CASSYLYGPQETQYF. Here the CDR3 DNA reads TGTGCCAGCAGTTACCTTTATGGGCCCCAAGAGACCCAGTACTTC.

This clone occurred once. The V call is TRBV27, the J call TRBJ1-6; TRBD1 matches at 9 bases. Germline V gene sequence: CDR1 MNHEY, CDR2 SMNVEV (reference sequence). V lost 6 bases, J lost 10 bases, and 4 bases stayed unmatched. The CDR3 extends over 13 amino acids. CDR3 loop: CASRGQGVSPLHF. CDR3 bases: TGTGCCAGCAGGGGACAGGGAGTCTCACCCCTCCACTTT.

This chain connects TRBV25-1 to TRBJ2-1, with D perhaps TRBD1 (6 bases). Trimming shortened V by 3 bases and J by 1 base, and 10 bases separated the two germline ends. Germline-derived CDR1 and CDR2 are MGHDK and SYGVNS. CDR3 length equals 15 residues. CDR3 residues: CASSDIGGSYNEQFF. For the CDR3, the DNA is TGTGCCAGCAGTGATATAGGGGGATCCTACAATGAGCAGTTCTTC.